These 30 T cell receptor beta chains were sequenced from one sample in a study of post-analysis software for immune sequencing data. Study outcomes and limitations: Comparison of patients with controls showed five TRBV segments more frequent in patients, TRBV5-6, TRBV5-1 and TRBV20-1 among them.

No cognate antigen is known for these TCRs. Built from TCR beta cDNA, the libraries had unique molecular identifiers in them. One entry per CDR3 protein, called by TCRdb with MiXCR from the PCR reads. The profile shows more than 450,000 distinct CDR3 sequences, roughly 34% of them singletons. Sequencing was performed on blood. These receptor sequences come from a girl aged 2 to 17 with multiple sclerosis.

This clonotype was detected a few times. The chain has TRBV12-3 or TRBV12-4 and TRBJ2-1; 8 nucleotides line up with TRBD2. The length of the CDR3 is 17 residues. V lost 5 bases to trimming and J lost 0 bases; unmatched junction nucleotides: 9. CDR3 sequence reads: CASSALGGAHSYNEQFF. The CDR3 region has the DNA TGTGCCAGCAGTGCCCTCGGGGGGGCCCACTCCTACAATGAGCAGTTCTTC.

The J gene is TRBJ1-1, the V gene TRBV3-1, with unresolved D. The CDR3 spans 13 residues. CDR1 is LGHDT, CDR2 YNNKEL, per germline (reference sequence). V was shortened by 4 bases and J by 5 bases, with 11 bases between the two germline ends. The CDR3 nucleotides read TGTGCCAGCAGCCGATTGGAAACGACTGAAGCTTTCTTT. Protein sequence: CASSRLETTEAFF.

The CDR3 loop is CASSQATRPKETQYF. The DNA of the CDR3 is TGTGCCAGCAGCCAAGCGACTAGGCCGAAAGAGACCCAGTACTTC. The chain recombines TRBV6-5 with TRBJ2-5, with D maybe TRBD2 (6 bases). The V gene lost 6 bases and the J gene lost 3 bases, with 17 bases spanning the gap. Germline loops: CDR1 MNHEY, CDR2 SVGAGI. The CDR3 length is 15 residues.

The CDR3 loop reads CSVTGSGANVLTF. The CDR3 DNA sequence: TGCAGCGTTACTGGGTCTGGGGCCAACGTCCTGACTTTC. This chain uses TRBV29-1 with TRBJ2-6; D gene ambiguous. Germline V gene data show CDR1 as SQVTM and CDR2 as ANQGSEA. CDR3 length: 13 amino acids. V was clipped by 5 bases and J by 1 base, with 6 bases between them.

The V call is TRBV20-1, the J call TRBJ1-2; D is unresolved. Trimming left V 7 bases short and J 4 bases short, with 10 bases between. Germline CDR1 reads DFQATT; CDR2 reads SNEGSKA (reference sequence). The CDR3 runs 11 residues. CDR3 nucleotide sequence: TGCAGTGAGGGCGGCACCTATGGCTACACCTTC. It specifies CSEGGTYGYTF.

This rearrangement joins TRBV21-1 to TRBJ2-5; the table's D call, TRBD1, has no DNA check behind it. TRBV21-1 is shown as a pseudogene. The CDR3 sequence is 15 residues long. DNA for the CDR3: TGTGCCAGCAGCGCGGGACATTCGTACCAAGAGACCCAGTACTTC. Its protein product is CASSAGHSYQETQYF.

This clonotype was seen a handful of times. The genes are TRBV7-2 and TRBJ2-3; tentatively, D is TRBD2 (6 bases). Germline V lookup: CDR1 SGHTA, CDR2 FQGNSA. V lost 4 bases, J lost 2 bases, and 7 bases lay in between. The CDR3 loop spans 13 amino acids. The CDR3 reads CASSWDFTDTQYF. The CDR3 nucleotides read TGTGCCAGCAGCTGGGACTTCACAGATACGCAGTATTTT.

This chain connects TRBV6-5 to TRBJ1-1; TRBD1 matches at 7 bases. V trimming: 0 bases; J trimming: 0 bases; junction bases outside the gene matches: 4. Germline V gene data show CDR1 as MNHEY and CDR2 as SVGAGI. The CDR3 is made up of 16 amino acids. The CDR3 bases are TGTGCCAGCAGTTACTCGAGGGGGCGTTTGAACACTGAAGCTTTCTTT. Its protein is CASSYSRGRLNTEAFF.

Worth noting for this clonotype: Germline is not matched at one junction end, which may reflect a read error. In DNA form, the CDR3 reads TGTGCCAGCGGCAGGGCAGATGCGCAGTATTTT. Translating it yields CASGRADAQYF. The V gene is TRBV12-3 or TRBV12-4, the J gene TRBJ2-3; the D gene is possibly TRBD1 (5 bases). This CDR3 is built from 11 residues.

The table lists this clonotype with a few counts. The V and J genes are TRBV10-3 and TRBJ2-5; D unresolved. The CDR3 is 13 amino acids. The germline gives CDR1 ENHRY, CDR2 SYGVKD. The V end was cut by 7 bases, the J end by 1 base, with 10 bases between. The CDR3 bases are TGTGCCATCACCGACTTCCTCCAAGAGACCCAGTACTTC. Amino acids: CAITDFLQETQYF.

The CDR3 DNA is TGCGCCAGCAGCTTGATGGCGGAGGGGGCAGATACGCAGTATTTT. This encodes CASSLMAEGADTQYF. V is TRBV5-1 and J is TRBJ2-3; D is tentatively TRBD1 or TRBD2 (6 bases each). V dropped 1 base and J dropped 4 bases, with 13 bases sitting between them. Germline V lookup: CDR1 SGHRS, CDR2 YFSETQ. CDR3 length equals 15 residues.

The chain couples TRBV7-2 to TRBJ2-7; no definite D call. With the DNA end fitting TRBJ2-5 better, the J assignment may be wrong. The germline CDR1 and CDR2 sequences are SGHTA and FQGNSA. This CDR3 contains 13 residues. The CDR3, as DNA: TGTGCCAGCAGCTTAGTGGGTGGACCGACCCAGTACTTC. Translated, it gives CASSLVGGPTQYF.

Of note for this clonotype: One end of the junction fails to match germline, which may point to a read error. The chain carries TRBV25-1 and TRBJ1-1; D remains ambiguous. Germline-derived CDR1 and CDR2 are MGHDK and SYGVNS. This CDR3 spans 15 amino acids. The chain's CDR3 is CASSEYNAFSTEALF. CDR3 coding DNA: TGTGCCAGCAGTGAATACAATGCCTTTTCGACTGAAGCTTTGTTT. Combining the CDR3 with reference TRBV25-1 and TRBJ1-1 gives the whole variable domain EADIYQTPRYLVIGTGKKITLECSQTMGHDKMYWYQQDPGMELHLIHYSYGVNSTEKGDLSSESTVSRIRTEHFPLTLESARPSHTSQYLCASSEYNAFSTEALFGQGTRLTVV.

This clonotype has just a few counts. CDR3 bases: TGTGCCAGCAGCAATGGGCGGGGGGAGGATAATGAGCAGTTCTTC. Protein product: CASSNGRGEDNEQFF. This chain joins TRBV12-3 or TRBV12-4 and TRBJ2-1; TRBD2 aligns across 8 bases. Trimming took 6 bases from V and 7 from J; bases not matched to a gene: 11. The CDR3 loop spans 15 amino acids.

This clonotype was found a few times. The V call is TRBV29-1, the J call TRBJ1-4; no reliable D call. In germline, CDR1 is SQVTM, CDR2 ANQGSEA. The V end was cut by 5 bases, the J end by 0 bases, with 7 bases between. The CDR3 runs 13 residues. CDR3 amino acids: CSVQPATNEKLFF. The DNA for the CDR3 is TGCAGCGTTCAACCCGCAACTAATGAAAAACTGTTTTTT. Combining the CDR3 with reference TRBV29-1 and TRBJ1-4 gives the whole variable domain SAVISQKPSRDICQRGTSLTIQCQVDSQVTMMFWYRQQPGQSLTLIATANQGSEATYESGFVIDKFPISRPNLTFSTLTVSNMSPEDSSIYLCSVQPATNEKLFFGSGTQLSVL.

This clonotype came up a few times. This sequence joins TRBV12-3 or TRBV12-4 and TRBJ2-3, with D unclear. The germline V and J ends were trimmed by 6 bases and 8 bases, with 15 bases remaining between them. CDR3 length: 13 residues. The CDR3 region is CASRSSIVGTQYF. In nucleotides, the CDR3 is TGTGCCAGCAGATCCTCCATCGTCGGTACGCAGTATTTT.

In DNA, the CDR3 is TGTGCCATCAGCATGGTGACAGGCCTGAACACTGAAGCTTTCTTT. Amino acid sequence: CAISMVTGLNTEAFF. The J gene is TRBJ1-1, the V gene TRBV10-3, with D possibly matching TRBD1 (6 bases). Germline CDR1 is ENHRY and CDR2 is SYGVKD. Trimming stripped 6 bases from V and 0 bases from J, with 14 bases between. The CDR3 runs to 15 residues.

This clonotype was counted between two and nine times. The chain recombines TRBV19 with TRBJ1-1; the D gene is possibly TRBD1 (5 bases). Trimming cost V 6 bases and J 4 bases, with 15 bases left between them. The CDR3 has 14 amino acids. Germline CDR1 is LNHDA and CDR2 is SQIVND (reference sequence). CDR3 protein: CASRWGRDGTEAFF. Written as DNA, the CDR3 is TGTGCCAGTAGGTGGGGCAGGGATGGCACTGAAGCTTTCTTT.

The chain carries TRBV5-1 and TRBJ2-7; D is perhaps TRBD1 (6 bases). This CDR3 has 14 residues. With 2 bases removed from V and 3 bases from J, the gap between germline ends came to 12 bases. From germline, CDR1 is SGHRS and CDR2 YFSETQ. CDR3 in amino acids: CASSLQGPLYEQYF. In DNA, the CDR3 is TGCGCCAGCAGCTTACAGGGACCCCTCTACGAGCAGTACTTC.

The genes are TRBV11-3 and TRBJ2-5; D call uncertain. The CDR3 contains 14 residues. V was shortened by 1 base and J by 0 bases, with 6 bases between the two germline ends. Per germline, CDR1 SGHNT and CDR2 YENEEA. CDR3 in amino acids: CASSLGLNQETQYF. For the CDR3, the DNA is TGTGCCAGCAGCTTAGGTCTCAACCAAGAGACCCAGTACTTC.

The chain employs TRBV7-9 and TRBJ1-5; 10 bases fit TRBD1. CDR1 and CDR2 from the germline V gene are SEHNR and FQNEAQ (reference sequence). The CDR3 consists of 14 residues. The V segment lost 4 bases and the J segment 8 bases; nucleotides outside the gene matches: 5. CDR3 DNA sequence: TGTGCCAGCAGCTCGGGACAGGGGTCGGAGCCCCAGCATTTT. It specifies CASSSGQGSEPQHF.

J is TRBJ1-2 and V is TRBV20-1, with a tentative D call TRBD1 (6 bases). From germline, CDR1 is DFQATT and CDR2 SNEGSKA (reference sequence). The CDR3 totals 12 residues. The CDR3 region is CSTLDSRYGYTF. The CDR3 DNA reads as TGCAGCACGCTGGACAGCCGATATGGCTACACCTTC.

The rearrangement uses TRBV12-3 or TRBV12-4 and TRBJ2-1, with 9 bases that match TRBD2. This CDR3 is built from 15 residues. V lost 4 bases, J lost 10 bases, and 11 bases stayed unmatched. As DNA, the CDR3 is TGTGCCAGCAGTTCATCAGGGACAACTAGCGGGGAGCAGTTCTTC. Translated, it gives CASSSSGTTSGEQFF.

CDR3 DNA: TGTGCCAGCAGCTTAGAAGCAGGGGGCGACGATACGCAGTATTTT. Protein: CASSLEAGGDDTQYF. The chain uses TRBV11-1 and TRBJ2-3; TRBD1 agrees at 8 bases. Per germline, CDR1 SGHAT and CDR2 FQDESV (reference sequence). V was pared by 1 base and J by 6 bases, with 6 bases of the junction left unmatched. The CDR3 is 15 residues long.

The chain recombines TRBV5-1 with TRBJ1-1; D is undetermined. CDR3 length equals 15 residues. Germline CDR1 SGHRS, CDR2 YFSETQ. The V end lost 0 bases, the J end lost 1 base, and 10 bases lay between the germline ends. DNA for the CDR3: TGCGCCAGCAGCTTGGGTCGTGTTGAGAACACTGAAGCTTTCTTT. This translates into CASSLGRVENTEAFF.

This clonotype turned up a few times. The chain recombines TRBV20-1 with TRBJ2-1, with 16 bases fitting TRBD2. CDR3 length: 18 amino acids. The germline V gene encodes CDR1 DFQATT and CDR2 SNEGSKA (reference sequence). V lost 6 bases and J lost 3; bases outside the gene matches: 11. The DNA of the CDR3 is TGCAGTGCCCCCCCCGGGACTAGCGGGGGGGACGTCTACAATGAGCAGTTCTTC. As protein: CSAPPGTSGGDVYNEQFF.

The sample holds a few counts of this clonotype. The chain joins TRBV6-5 to TRBJ1-5; TRBD1 agrees at 12 bases. Germline-derived CDR1 and CDR2 are MNHEY and SVGAGI. J was trimmed by 7 bases and V by 2 bases; bases with no gene match: 9. The CDR3 runs 17 residues. The CDR3, as DNA: TGTGCCAGCAGTTACAGCGGGACAGGGGGCGCTTCACAGCCCCAGCATTTT. It translates to CASSYSGTGGASQPQHF.

This clonotype was seen ten or more times. The J gene is TRBJ2-5, the V gene TRBV6-5; D tentatively fits TRBD1 or TRBD2 (7 bases each). Trimming took off 9 bases at V and 1 base at J, with 18 bases between the two ends. The CDR3 length is 15 residues. Germline V gene lookup returns CDR1 MNHEY and CDR2 SVGAGI. CDR3 nucleotide sequence: TGTGCCAGTATCTACCAGGGGGGGCCCCAAGAGACCCAGTACTTC. This codes for CASIYQGGPQETQYF.

This clonotype has more than one count but fewer than ten. This chain connects TRBV7-9 to TRBJ2-7; a weak D match, TRBD2 (6 bases). Trimming pared 5 bases from V and 2 bases from J, leaving 13 bases between. Germline CDR1 is SEHNR and CDR2 is FQNEAQ (reference sequence). The CDR3 runs 14 residues. CDR3 protein: CASSDGGNPYEQYF. The CDR3 DNA reads as TGTGCCAGCAGCGACGGGGGTAACCCCTACGAGCAGTACTTC.

With regard to this clonotype: A junction boundary mismatches the germline segment, possibly from a read error. For the CDR3, the DNA is TGTGCCAGCGCATCGATGGGGGGCCCCCAAGGGACCCAGTACTTC. Encoded protein: CASASMGGPQGTQYF. J is TRBJ2-5 and V is TRBV18; D possibly uses TRBD1 or TRBD2 (6 bases each). Germline CDR1 reads KGHSH; CDR2 reads LQKENI. The CDR3 runs 15 residues.